Listed here are 15 T cell receptor beta chains from one sample, sequenced in a study of blood T cells in healthy people across ages. Primers used in a second PCR of about 7 to 12 cycles were a sample-barcoded 5' primer and a J-beta primer mix. One entry per CDR3 protein, called by TCRdb with MiXCR from the 5' RACE reads. The sample holds fewer than 2,000,000 distinct CDR3 sequences, roughly two fifths seen once. The sample taken for sequencing was blood. The receptors were sampled from a human donor in good health.

In this sample, this clonotype turned up a few times. V usage is TRBV20-1 and J usage is TRBJ1-2; the match to TRBD1 covers 7 bases. Germline CDR1 DFQATT, CDR2 SNEGSKA (reference sequence). The junction had 15 bases not matched to a gene; V was cut back by 5 bases and J by 9 bases. CDR3 length: 14 residues. The CDR3 DNA reads TGCAGTGCTGGGGACAGATCTTTCTCTTTTCGCTACACCTTC. Protein: CSAGDRSFSFRYTF.

This clonotype was counted a few times. The chain uses TRBV20-1 and TRBJ2-7; D is uncertain. The CDR3 spans 14 residues. V was shortened by 0 bases and J by 4 bases, with 13 bases between the two germline ends. Germline-derived CDR1 and CDR2 are DFQATT and SNEGSKA (reference sequence). The CDR3: CSARDPHQVYEQYF. The DNA for the CDR3 is TGCAGTGCTAGAGATCCACATCAAGTATACGAGCAGTACTTC.

There are a few counts of this clonotype. The CDR3 sequence is CATSDWTATDTQYF. The CDR3 DNA is TGTGCCACCAGTGATTGGACGGCGACGGATACGCAGTATTTT. The chain recombines TRBV24-1 with TRBJ2-3; D uncertain. Looked up from germline, CDR1 is KGHDR and CDR2 is SFDVKD. V lost 2 bases and J 6 bases, leaving 11 bases between the germline ends. This CDR3 has 14 amino acids.

The chain is built from TRBV21-1 and TRBJ1-1; no DNA check was done on the table's D call, TRBD1. TRBV21-1 is flagged as a pseudogene. This CDR3 region has 14 residues. CDR3 in amino acids: CASSKGQGDTEAFF. The CDR3, as DNA: TGTGCCAGCAGCAAAGGTCAGGGGGACACTGAAGCTTTCTTT.

As to this clonotype: A junction end diverges from the germline sequence, so it may reflect a read error. The chain links TRBV7-3 to TRBJ2-3; 13 bases agree with TRBD2. Germline CDR1 is SGHTA and CDR2 is FQGTGA. The CDR3 length is 16 residues. CDR3 protein: CASSLLAGGTTDAQYF. CDR3 coding DNA: TGTGCCAGCAGCCTACTAGCGGGGGGGACCACAGATGCGCAGTATTTT.

The J gene is TRBJ2-1, the V gene TRBV6-1, with 8 bases identical to TRBD2. With 7 bases clipped from V and 6 bases from J, the junction kept 17 bases outside the gene matches. This CDR3 has 17 residues. CDR1 and CDR2 from the germline V gene are MNHNS and SASEGT. Here the CDR3 reads CASIVTASGGAGNEQFF. The DNA of the CDR3 is TGTGCCAGCATTGTAACCGCCTCGGGGGGGGCCGGCAATGAGCAGTTCTTC.

This clonotype has a handful of counts. V usage is TRBV7-9 and J usage is TRBJ2-5; weak D call: TRBD1 (6 bases). The CDR3 consists of 14 residues. With 5 bases removed from V and 5 bases from J, the gap between germline ends came to 15 bases. Germline V gene lookup returns CDR1 SEHNR and CDR2 FQNEAQ (reference sequence). CDR3 DNA: TGTGCCAGCAGCGTCACAGGGTACGTGGAGACCCAGTACTTC. Its protein product is CASSVTGYVETQYF.

This chain joins TRBV6-5 and TRBJ2-1, with 9 bases matching TRBD1. Germline CDR1 is MNHEY and CDR2 is SVGAGI. With V trimmed by 2 bases and J by 2 bases, 4 bases remained unmatched. This CDR3 comprises 16 residues. CDR3 loop: CASSYRDRGAYNEQFF. Written as DNA, the CDR3 is TGTGCCAGCAGTTACCGAGACAGGGGGGCCTACAATGAGCAGTTCTTC.

This clonotype was counted a single time. This chain connects TRBV4-3 to TRBJ2-2; a weak D match, TRBD2 (6 bases). The length of the CDR3 is 14 residues. V dropped 1 base and J dropped 6 bases, with 9 bases sitting between them. Germline V gene sequence: CDR1 LGHNA, CDR2 YSLEER. Here the CDR3 DNA reads TGCGCCAGCAGCCAAGTGTCGGGGGCCGGGGAGCTGTTTTTT. Protein product: CASSQVSGAGELFF.

The chain recombines TRBV12-3 or TRBV12-4 with TRBJ2-1; D uncertain. V lost 4 bases and J 2 bases, leaving 9 bases between the germline ends. The CDR3 is made up of 14 amino acids. In nucleotides, the CDR3 is TGTGCCAGCAGTTCGATGAGCCCCTACAATGAGCAGTTCTTC. Translated, it gives CASSSMSPYNEQFF.

V and J are TRBV20-1 and TRBJ2-4, with 10 bases that match TRBD1. The tail of the sequence fits TRBJ2-7 better, so the J call may be wrong. The length of the CDR3 is 14 residues. Germline V CDR1 and CDR2: DFQATT, SNEGSKA (reference sequence). The CDR3 here is CSAPGQGFSYEQYF. CDR3 coding DNA: TGCAGTGCACCGGGACAGGGGTTTTCCTACGAGCAGTACTTC.

This clonotype was counted ten times or more. The chain couples TRBV20-1 to TRBJ2-5, with unresolved D. With 0 bases removed from V and 3 bases from J, the gap between germline ends came to 11 bases. There are 14 residues in the CDR3. CDR1 is DFQATT and CDR2 is SNEGSKA in the germline V gene (reference sequence). The CDR3 DNA follows: TGCAGTGCTAGAGAATTAGGGATAGAAGAGACCCAGTACTTC. Protein sequence: CSARELGIEETQYF.

This clonotype was recorded only once. The CDR3 end shows no conserved phenylalanine or tryptophan, and so a read error is likely. The rearrangement links TRBV7-9 to TRBJ1-2; D gene unclear. This CDR3 contains 15 residues. CDR1 and CDR2 (germline): SEHNR, FQNEAQ (reference sequence). The CDR3, as DNA: TGTGGCAGCAGCCCACTTCGAGGTGCTAACTATGGCTACACCTTA. Amino acid sequence: CGSSPLRGANYGYTL.

This clonotype was recorded at least ten times. The DNA for the CDR3 is TGTGCCACCAGTGCCCAAACGGGCTCCTACAATGAGCAGTTCTTC. The encoded protein is CATSAQTGSYNEQFF. The genes are TRBV24-1 and TRBJ2-1; D is uncertain. Germline V gene sequence: CDR1 KGHDR, CDR2 SFDVKD. The CDR3 has 15 amino acids. With 5 bases removed from V and 0 bases from J, the gap between germline ends came to 10 bases.

The chain couples TRBV7-2 to TRBJ2-6; D not resolved. Per germline, CDR1 SGHTA and CDR2 FQGNSA. This CDR3 is 17 amino acids long. The V end lost 6 bases, the J end lost 0 bases, and 15 bases lay between the germline ends. The CDR3 protein is CASRPRDGYSGANVLTF. The CDR3 DNA sequence: TGTGCCAGCAGACCAAGAGACGGGTACTCTGGGGCCAACGTCCTGACTTTC.